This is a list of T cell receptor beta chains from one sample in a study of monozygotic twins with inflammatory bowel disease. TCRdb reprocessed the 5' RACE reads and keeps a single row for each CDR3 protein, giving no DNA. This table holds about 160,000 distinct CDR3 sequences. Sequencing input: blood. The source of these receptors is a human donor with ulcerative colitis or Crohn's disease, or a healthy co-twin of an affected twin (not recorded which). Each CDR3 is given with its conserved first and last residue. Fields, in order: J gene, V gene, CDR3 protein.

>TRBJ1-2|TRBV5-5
CASSLELDRLGDGYTF
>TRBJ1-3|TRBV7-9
CASSLRRWAGNTIYF
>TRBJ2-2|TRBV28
CASSFRLAGELFF
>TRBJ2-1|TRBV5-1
CASSLVSPRESYNEQFF
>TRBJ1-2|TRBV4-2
CASSQELVGYGYTF
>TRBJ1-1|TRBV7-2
CASSLSRDDSEAFF
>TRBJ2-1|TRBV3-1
CASSQDSGSDGEQFF
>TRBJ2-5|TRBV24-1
CATSDPDGRKYQETQYF
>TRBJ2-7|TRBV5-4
CASSAPTGTYEQYF
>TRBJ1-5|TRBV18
CASSPAGEEQPQHF
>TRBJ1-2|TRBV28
CASSLQAVTRYGYTF
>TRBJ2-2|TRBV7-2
CASSLRWPGELFF
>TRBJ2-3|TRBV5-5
CASSLAGSYRRTDTQYF
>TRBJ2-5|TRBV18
CASSPGREETQYF
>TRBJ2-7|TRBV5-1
CASSFGQNYEQYF
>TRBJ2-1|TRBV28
CASSADNEQFF
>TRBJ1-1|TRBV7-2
CASSLAGGLNTEAFF
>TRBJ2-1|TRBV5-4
CASSLDTTYNEQFF
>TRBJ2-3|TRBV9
CASSPRPVQDTQYF
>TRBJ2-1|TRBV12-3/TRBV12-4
CASCLGRANEQFF
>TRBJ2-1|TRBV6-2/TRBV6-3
CASSPYLDLYNEQFF
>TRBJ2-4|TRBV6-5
CASSYTRGGIDIQYF
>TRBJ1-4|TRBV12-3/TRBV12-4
CASSFREGGSNEKLFF
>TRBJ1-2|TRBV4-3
CASSQEGANYGYTF
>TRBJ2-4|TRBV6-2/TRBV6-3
CASSPGTSGTIAKNIQYF
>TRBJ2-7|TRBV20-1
CSASPRDRGGNEQYF
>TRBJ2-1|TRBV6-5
CASSYSTLAGVEQFF
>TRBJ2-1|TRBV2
CASSEVAVLYNEQFF
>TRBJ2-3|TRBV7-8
CASSLSPGLKDTQYF
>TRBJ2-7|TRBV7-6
CASSLGFSGSTSGRAYEQYF
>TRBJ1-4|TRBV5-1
CASSILGQGSNEKLFF
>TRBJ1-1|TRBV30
CAWDMNTEAFF